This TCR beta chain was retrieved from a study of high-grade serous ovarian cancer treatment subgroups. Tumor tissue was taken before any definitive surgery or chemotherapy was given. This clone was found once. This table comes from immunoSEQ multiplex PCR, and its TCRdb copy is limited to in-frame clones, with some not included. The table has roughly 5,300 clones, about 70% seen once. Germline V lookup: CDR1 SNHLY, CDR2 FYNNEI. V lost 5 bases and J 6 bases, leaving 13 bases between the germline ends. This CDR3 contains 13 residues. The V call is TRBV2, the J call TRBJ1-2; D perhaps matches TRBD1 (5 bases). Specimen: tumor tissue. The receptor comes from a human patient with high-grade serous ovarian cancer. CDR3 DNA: TGTGCCAGCAGTAGGCGGGCGGGGGATGGCTACACCTTC. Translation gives CASSRRAGDGYTF. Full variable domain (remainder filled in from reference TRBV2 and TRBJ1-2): EPEVTQTPSHQVTQMGQEVILRCVPISNHLYFYWYRQILGQKVEFLVSFYNNEISEKSEIFDDQFSVERPDGSNFTLKIRSTKLEDSAMYFCASSRRAGDGYTFGSGTRLTVV.